The text below deals with one TCR beta chain. The antigen is not known. The data belong to a study of resident and recirculating memory T cells in vitiligo. The study, taken as a whole, reports: No single dominant TCR clone appeared; lesion clonality varied. Non-conserved TCRs across sites and patients suggested distinct clones per lesion.

Stability required unchanged lesions during the previous 6 months. No vitiligo treatment was given during the prior three months. V lost 3 bases, J lost 3 bases, and 23 bases lay in between. The CDR3 totals 17 residues. The germline V gene has CDR1 SQVTM and CDR2 ANQGSEA. Assay: immunoSEQ multiplex PCR; the TCRdb copy retains only in-frame clones and omits some. The top ten clones hold around 4.6% of a sample with around 76,000 clones, approximately 90% of them seen once. The chain has TRBV29-1 and TRBJ2-5; weak D call: TRBD2 (5 bases). The sequence was obtained from a male donor with vitiligo. Sequencing input: blood. The CDR3: CSVEGSVLGRAEETQYF. The CDR3 coding sequence is TGCAGCGTTGAGGGGAGTGTACTTGGTAGGGCTGAAGAGACCCAGTACTTC.